Given below is one TCR beta chain in context. Its antigen is as yet unknown. The sample belongs to a study of shared clonotypes between healthy human individuals. General observations from the study: The study found lower generation probabilities in non-shared clonotypes than in those shared by all four donors.

Free of recent acute infections or vaccinations, the donors were healthy HIV-negative adults. CD45RA+ naive and CD45RA-negative memory subsets were separated from CD4+ cells. This CDR3 is built from 15 residues. Germline lookup yields CDR1 SGHDN and CDR2 FVKESK. V lost 2 bases, J lost 0 bases, and 11 bases lay in between. Produced via immunoSEQ multiplex PCR; TCRdb's table is partial and in-frame only. The table records about 2 million clones, 85% to 95% of them present only once. This clonotype was obtained from a man aged 18 to 29 in good health. The chain uses TRBV14 and TRBJ2-7; a possible D gene is TRBD1 (6 bases). Material for sequencing was naive CD4+ T cells sorted from blood. Sample subset: CD45RA+ positively selected. The CDR3 spells CASSQYTGTSYEQYF. In DNA, the CDR3 is TGTGCCAGCAGCCAATACACAGGGACCTCCTACGAGCAGTACTTC.